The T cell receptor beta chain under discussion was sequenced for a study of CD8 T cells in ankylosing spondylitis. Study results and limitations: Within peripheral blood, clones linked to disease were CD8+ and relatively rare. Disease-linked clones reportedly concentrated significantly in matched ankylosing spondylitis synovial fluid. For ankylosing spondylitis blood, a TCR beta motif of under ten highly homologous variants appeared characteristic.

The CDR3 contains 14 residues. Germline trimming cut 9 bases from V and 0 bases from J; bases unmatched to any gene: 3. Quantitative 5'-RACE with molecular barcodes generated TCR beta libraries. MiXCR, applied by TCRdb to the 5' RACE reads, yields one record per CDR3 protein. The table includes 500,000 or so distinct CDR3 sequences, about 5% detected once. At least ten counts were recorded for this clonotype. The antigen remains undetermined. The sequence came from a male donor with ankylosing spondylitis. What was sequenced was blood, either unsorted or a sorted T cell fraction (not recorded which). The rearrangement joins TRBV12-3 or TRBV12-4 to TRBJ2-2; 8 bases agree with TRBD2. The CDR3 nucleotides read TGTGCCAGTTTAGCGGGGTCGAACACCGGGGAGCTGTTTTTT. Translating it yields CASLAGSNTGELFF.